The 14 T cell receptor beta chains given below trace back to one sample, sequenced in a study of regulatory T cells in long-lasting Graves disease. Noted time point: newly diagnosed GD, antithyroid drugs for less than 3 months. Following extraction of RNA from PBMCs, that RNA was used to make the TCR library. Arm-PCR of CDR3 regions and iRepertoire HTBI primers were used to build TCR beta libraries. TCRdb re-called the multiplex PCR reads with MiXCR, one entry per CDR3 protein. The repertoire includes hundreds of thousands of distinct CDR3 sequences, approximately 12% of them detected once, and about 9.1% sits in the top ten. These data are also associated with another study on T cells in Graves' hyperthyroidism and ophthalmopathy.

Source: peripheral blood mononuclear cells (PBMCs), taken at new diagnosis, from a patient treated with antithyroid drugs. The receptors come from a man under 40 with Graves disease.

The sample holds many counts of this clonotype. V usage is TRBV12-3 or TRBV12-4 and J usage is TRBJ2-3; D is ambiguous. CDR3 length: 14 residues. Trimming left V 2 bases short and J 2 bases short, with 8 bases between. The CDR3 region is CASSLPQDTDTQYF. The CDR3 bases are TGTGCCAGCAGTTTACCCCAGGACACAGATACGCAGTATTTT.

V is TRBV7-3 and J is TRBJ1-2, with TRBD1 identical over 7 bases. This CDR3 spans 13 amino acids. V trimming: 2 bases; J trimming: 6 bases; junction bases outside the gene matches: 3. Germline V gives CDR1 SGHTA, CDR2 FQGTGA. The CDR3 sequence is CASSLDREHGYTF. The CDR3 nucleotides are TGTGCCAGCAGCTTAGACAGGGAGCATGGCTACACCTTC.

This clonotype was seen more than once but under ten times. DNA for the CDR3: TGTGCCAGCAGTCCCCTCGTCGACGGGGAGCTGTTTTTT. Translated, it gives CASSPLVDGELFF. The genes are TRBV25-1 and TRBJ2-2, with D uncertain. From germline, CDR1 is MGHDK and CDR2 SYGVNS. There are 13 residues in the CDR3. V dropped 5 bases and J dropped 7 bases, with 11 bases sitting between them.

This clonotype was seen a few times. The CDR3 nucleotides read TGTGCCAGCAGTTTATCCGTAAGCAATCAGCCCCAGCATTTT. Translation gives CASSLSVSNQPQHF. This chain links TRBV28 with TRBJ1-5; D gene uncertain. The ends were cut back, 1 base at V and 1 base at J, with 5 bases in the middle. Germline V lookup: CDR1 MDHEN, CDR2 SYDVKM. The CDR3 runs 14 residues.

The chain employs TRBV10-2 and TRBJ1-4; the D is unclear. This CDR3 region has 14 residues. V was trimmed by 6 bases and J by 0 bases, leaving 8 bases between them. CDR1 is WSHSY, CDR2 SAAADI, per germline. CDR3 region: CASSELATNEKLFF. CDR3 bases: TGCGCCAGCAGCGAACTGGCAACTAATGAAAAACTGTTTTTT.

In its sample, this clonotype was seen many times. The chain links TRBV6-1 to TRBJ2-2; the match to TRBD2 covers 12 bases. The V gene end was trimmed by 6 bases and the J gene end by 6 bases; junction bases not matched to a gene: 5. CDR3 length equals 15 residues. Germline CDR1 is MNHNS and CDR2 is SASEGT. CDR3 amino acids: CASRASGRGSGELFF. The CDR3 bases are TGTGCCAGCAGGGCTAGCGGGAGGGGGTCCGGGGAGCTGTTTTTT.

This clonotype has a count of ten or more. The chain recombines TRBV11-2 with TRBJ1-2; D may be TRBD1 (5 bases). The ends were cut back, 4 bases at V and 4 bases at J, with 13 bases in the middle. This CDR3 has 14 residues. The germline V gene has CDR1 SGHAT and CDR2 FQNNGV. The DNA for the CDR3 is TGTGCCAGCAGCTCTTCTCAGGGCGGCTATGGCTACACCTTC. This translates into CASSSSQGGYGYTF.

This clonotype was seen repeatedly, ten times or more. V gene TRBV7-3 combines with J gene TRBJ2-3; 7 nucleotides align to TRBD2. CDR1 is SGHTA, CDR2 FQGTGA, per germline. V lost 2 bases to trimming and J lost 2 bases; unmatched junction nucleotides: 4. The CDR3 has 15 amino acids. The CDR3 spells CASSLASGLTDTQYF. The CDR3 nucleotides are TGTGCCAGCAGCTTAGCTAGCGGCCTCACAGATACGCAGTATTTT.

This clonotype came up a few times. This sequence may be a read error, since a much larger clone differs from it by one base. J is TRBJ2-1 and V is TRBV25-1, with D perhaps matching TRBD2 (6 bases). The germline V and J ends were trimmed by 4 bases and 8 bases, with 6 bases remaining between them. The CDR3 consists of 11 residues. Germline V lookup: CDR1 MGHDK, CDR2 SYGVNS. This CDR3 is CASSGGDEQFF. Written as DNA, the CDR3 is TGTGCCAGCAGTGGGGGGGATGAGCAGTTCTTC.

Only a few counts were recorded for this clonotype. This chain uses TRBV24-1 with TRBJ1-5; D gene unclear. Germline V CDR1 and CDR2: KGHDR, SFDVKD. Trimming left V 4 bases short and J 4 bases short, with 7 bases between. The CDR3 loop spans 13 amino acids. Here the CDR3 DNA reads TGTGCCACCAGTGAGTCCATTAATCAGCCCCAGCATTTT. Amino acid sequence: CATSESINQPQHF.

A word on this clonotype: This clone may be a read error of a much larger clone one base away. V gene TRBV29-1 combines with J gene TRBJ2-7; the D gene is possibly TRBD1 (6 bases). CDR1 SQVTM and CDR2 ANQGSEA come from the germline V gene. The CDR3 covers 13 residues. The CDR3: CSALRDTSYEQCF. The CDR3 region has the DNA TGCAGCGCCCTCCGGGACACTTCCTACGAGCAGTGCTTC.

This clonotype has a count of ten or more. The V gene is TRBV7-2, the J gene TRBJ2-3; 7 nucleotides agree with TRBD2. V gave up 7 bases and J gave up 6 bases; unmatched junction bases: 16. Germline CDR1 and CDR2: SGHTA and FQGNSA. The CDR3 length is 16 residues. DNA of the CDR3: TGTGCCAGCACCCCAAGGAGTGGCGGGAGCTTGGATACGCAGTATTTT. Amino acids: CASTPRSGGSLDTQYF.

This clonotype appeared many times. The chain combines TRBV7-8 with TRBJ2-5; perhaps TRBD1 as D (6 bases). CDR1 SGHVS and CDR2 FQNEAQ come from the germline V gene. The CDR3 is 16 amino acids. V was cut by 6 bases and J by 1 base, with 18 bases left in between. CDR3 DNA: TGTGCCAGCAGACCATCCGGGACAAGGATCCAAGAGACCCAGTACTTC. Its translation: CASRPSGTRIQETQYF. Looking up the rest from reference TRBV7-8 and TRBJ2-5 gives the full variable domain: GAGVSQSPRYKVAKRGQDVALRCDPISGHVSLFWYQQALGQGPEFLTYFQNEAQLDKSGLPSDRFFAERPEGSVSTLKIQRTQQEDSAVYLCASRPSGTRIQETQYFGPGTRLLVL.

This clonotype has only a few counts. The V call is TRBV6-5, the J call TRBJ2-1; 8 nucleotides align to TRBD1. Germline CDR1 reads MNHEY; CDR2 reads SVGAGI. The trim removed 2 bases at V and 3 bases at J, leaving 9 bases unmatched. This CDR3 has 17 residues. Written as DNA, the CDR3 is TGTGCCAGCAGTTACCTGGAGGCAGGGGGCAACTACAATGAGCAGTTCTTC. Amino acids: CASSYLEAGGNYNEQFF.